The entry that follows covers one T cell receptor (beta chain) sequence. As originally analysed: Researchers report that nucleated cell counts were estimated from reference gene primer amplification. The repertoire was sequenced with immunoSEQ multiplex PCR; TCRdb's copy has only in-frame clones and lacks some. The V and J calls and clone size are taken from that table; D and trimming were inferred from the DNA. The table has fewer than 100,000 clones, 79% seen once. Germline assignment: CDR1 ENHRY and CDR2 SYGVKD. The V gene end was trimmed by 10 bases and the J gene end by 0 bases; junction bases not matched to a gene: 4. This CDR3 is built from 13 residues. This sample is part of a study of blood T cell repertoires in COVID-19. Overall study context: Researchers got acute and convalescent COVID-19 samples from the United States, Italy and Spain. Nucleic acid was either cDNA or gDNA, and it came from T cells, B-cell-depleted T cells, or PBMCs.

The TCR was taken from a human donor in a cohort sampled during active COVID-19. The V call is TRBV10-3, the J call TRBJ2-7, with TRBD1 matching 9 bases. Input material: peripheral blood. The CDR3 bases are TGTGCCACCAGGACAGGGGACTCCTACGAGCAGTACTTC. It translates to CATRTGDSYEQYF.